This is a list of T cell receptor beta chains from one sample in a study of CDR3 diversity in severe acne. MiXCR, run by TCRdb on the PCR reads, gives a single entry per CDR3 protein. The sample yields about 90,000 distinct CDR3 sequences, less than 65% seen once. The sample comprised blood. The receptors originated from a male donor with severe acne vulgaris. CDR3s include the opening cysteine and the closing phenylalanine or tryptophan. Fields, in order: clone size, D gene, J gene, V gene, CDR3 DNA, CDR3 protein. The D gene is left open where the match is weak. Expanded clones get a size class; other rows say once, few or many, or leave the size out.

. . TRBJ1-1 TRBV11-1 TGTGCCAGCAGGTCAAATCAGATGGCTTTCTTT CASRSNQMAFF
. TRBD1 TRBJ2-5 TRBV20-1 TGCAGTGCTGGGACAGCGAATCAGCCCCAGTACTTC CSAGTANQPQYF
many . TRBJ1-2 TRBV2 TGTGCCAGCAGTGAGGGGCCCGGTGCCGGAGGCTACACCTTC CASSEGPGAGGYTF
. . TRBJ2-3 TRBV28 TGTGCCAGCAGTTTTCGAGGGTCAGATACGCAGTATTTT CASSFRGSDTQYF
few TRBD1 TRBJ1-5 TRBV3-1 TGTGCCAGCAGCCAAAAGGGAGACAGGGTCAATCAGCCCCAGCATTTT CASSQKGDRVNQPQHF
many . TRBJ2-7 TRBV5-5 TGTGCCAGCAGCTTGGGACAGCTCTCCTACGAGCAGTACTTC CASSLGQLSYEQYF
. . TRBJ1-2 TRBV20-1 TGCAGTGCTAGAGTCGGGAGGGGAGACTATGGCTACACCTTC CSARVGRGDYGYTF
few TRBD1 TRBJ2-7 TRBV28 TGTGCCAGCTGCCCCACAGGGGGAGTAGAAGGGCAGTACTTC CASCPTGGVEGQYF
. TRBD2 TRBJ2-2 TRBV5-1 TGCGCCAGCAGTCTAGGGACTAGGGGACCGCACGGGGAGCTGTTTTTT CASSLGTRGPHGELFF
. TRBD2 TRBJ2-7 TRBV20-1 TGCAGTGCTCTCGTCGGGGAGGGGATCGCCTACGAGCAGTACTTC CSALVGEGIAYEQYF
. TRBD1 TRBJ1-2 TRBV7-8 TGTGCCAGCAGCTTTACAGGGGGCAACGGCTACACCTTC CASSFTGGNGYTF
. . TRBJ2-7 TRBV11-3 TGTGCCAGCAGCTTAGCGGGCCCCACGGTCGAGCAGTACTTC CASSLAGPTVEQYF
. . TRBJ2-2 TRBV24-1 TGTGCCACCAGTGATTTCGGTCAGGGTGAAGGCACCGGGGAGCTGTTTTTT CATSDFGQGEGTGELFF
many . TRBJ2-2 TRBV7-2 TGTGCCAGCAGCCTACGCACCGGGGAGCTGTTTTTT CASSLRTGELFF
few . TRBJ1-5 TRBV7-2 TGTGCCAGCAGCCCGGCGGGGGTTTGGAATCAGCCCCAGCATTTT CASSPAGVWNQPQHF
few . TRBJ2-6 TRBV7-6 TGTGCCAGCAGCTTAGGAGCACAAACCTCTGGGGCCAACGTCCTGACTTTC CASSLGAQTSGANVLTF
. TRBD1 TRBJ2-5 TRBV5-6 TGTGCCAGCAGCTCGGACAGGGAGTACCAAGAGACCCAGTACTTC CASSSDREYQETQYF
once TRBD2 TRBJ2-5 TRBV6-5 TGTGCCAGCAGTTATTCCGCCACATGGCGGGGGGAAGAGACCCAGTACTTC CASSYSATWRGEETQYF
many . TRBJ1-1 TRBV20-1 TGCAGTGCTAGAGATCTCCAGACCATGAACACTGAAGCTTTCTTT CSARDLQTMNTEAFF
. . TRBJ2-3 TRBV25-1 TGTGCCAGCAGCACAGCTTCGAGCACAGATACGCAGTATTTT CASSTASSTDTQYF
. . TRBJ1-3 TRBV10-3 TGTGCCATCAGAGAACAGGGAGGTGGAAACACCATATATTTT CAIREQGGGNTIYF
. TRBD2 TRBJ2-1 TRBV6-6 TGTGCCAGCGAAACTAGCGGGGGGTTCAATGAGCAGTTCTTC CASETSGGFNEQFF
many TRBD2 TRBJ2-7 TRBV5-5 TGTGCCAGCAGCTTGGCCCTAGCGGGAGGTAGGGAGCAGTACTTC CASSLALAGGREQYF
. . TRBJ1-1 TRBV10-2 TGCGCCAGCAGTGAGTCAGGGATGAACACTGAAGCTTTCTTT CASSESGMNTEAFF
. . TRBJ2-6 TRBV11-1 TGTGCCAGCAGCTTAGGGGATAACAGGTACGAGACCCTGACTTTC CASSLGDNRYETLTF
. . TRBJ1-3 TRBV20-1 TGCAGTGCTAGAGAAGAAGGGAGGGGCGACTCTGGAAACACCATATATTTT CSAREEGRGDSGNTIYF
. TRBD2 TRBJ2-7 TRBV7-9 TGTGCCAGCAGCTCCGCGCCTAGCGGGAATAGGTACGAGCAGTACTTC CASSSAPSGNRYEQYF
. . TRBJ2-5 TRBV12-3/TRBV12-4 TGTGCCAGCAGTTACTCGGGGCGGGCACTCCCCCAGGAGACCCAGTACTTC CASSYSGRALPQETQYF
. . TRBJ2-6 TRBV11-2 TGTGCCAGCAGCCGGGAAAGCTCTGGGGCCAACGTCCTGACTTTC CASSRESSGANVLTF
many . TRBJ2-1 TRBV7-9 TGTGCCAGCAGCTTAAGAACGGAGCAGTTCTTC CASSLRTEQFF
. TRBD2 TRBJ2-1 TRBV20-1 TGCAGTGCTTCGGGTCTAGCGGGAGGGCCCGGCAATGAGCAGTTCTTC CSASGLAGGPGNEQFF
medium-sized TRBD1 TRBJ2-2 TRBV5-1 TGCGCCAGCAGCCCCGGGACAGTCAACACCGGGGAGCTGTTTTTT CASSPGTVNTGELFF
. . TRBJ1-3 TRBV2 TGTGCCAGAAGCGGTAGGACGGGACCTGGAAACACCATATATTTT CARSGRTGPGNTIYF